The source of this T cell receptor beta chain is a study of tumor-infiltrating lymphocytes in primary liver carcinoma. Whole-study findings and limits: Owing to bulk unsorted samples, no comparison was made between CD4+ and CD8+ repertoires. The overlap of tumor-adjacent and tumor-blood pairs was smaller than that of tumor region pairs.

Turning to this clonotype: Its antigen is unknown.

V was trimmed by 6 bases and J by 0 bases, leaving 13 bases between them. Germline values: CDR1 SQVTM, CDR2 ANQGSEA. The CDR3 contains 14 residues. Total RNA amounting to about 520 ng was the source from which TCR beta cDNA was made with a constant-region primer. Employing slightly modified ARM-PCR, three nested multiplex PCR rounds were run, and these gave rise to the TCR beta libraries. It was with TRBV1-TRBV30 forward primers and a C-beta reverse primer that the first two PCR rounds were run, at 10 cycles each. TCRdb fed the multiplex PCR reads into MiXCR, producing one record per CDR3 protein. The sample includes more than 150,000 distinct CDR3 sequences, over 50% of them seen just once. Blood RNA came from unsorted whole blood; germline DNA was also extracted.

The sequenced sample was peripheral blood. The chain is built from TRBV29-1 and TRBJ2-3, with a possible D match to TRBD1 (6 bases). The sequence was collected from a middle-aged man with primary liver carcinoma and hepatitis B virus infection. CDR3 DNA sequence: TGCAGCGTCCCTGGGGGCACCAGCACAGATACGCAGTATTTT. Protein: CSVPGGTSTDTQYF.